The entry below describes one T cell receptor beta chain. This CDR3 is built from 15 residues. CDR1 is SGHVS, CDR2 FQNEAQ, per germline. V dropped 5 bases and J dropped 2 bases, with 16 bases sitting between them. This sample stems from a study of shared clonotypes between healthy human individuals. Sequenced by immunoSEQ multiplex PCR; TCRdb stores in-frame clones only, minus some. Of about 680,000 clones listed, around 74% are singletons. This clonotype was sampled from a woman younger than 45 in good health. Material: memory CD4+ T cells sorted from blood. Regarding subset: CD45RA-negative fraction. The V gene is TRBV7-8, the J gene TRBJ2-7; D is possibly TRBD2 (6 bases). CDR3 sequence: CASSTQTPGAYEQYF. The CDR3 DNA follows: TGTGCCAGCAGCACCCAAACCCCGGGGGCCTACGAGCAGTACTTC. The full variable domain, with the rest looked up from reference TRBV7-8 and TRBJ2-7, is GAGVSQSPRYKVAKRGQDVALRCDPISGHVSLFWYQQALGQGPEFLTYFQNEAQLDKSGLPSDRFFAERPEGSVSTLKIQRTQQEDSAVYLCASSTQTPGAYEQYFGPGTRLTVT.